The 18 T cell receptor beta chains listed next were all sequenced from one sample in a study of immune heterogeneity within non-small cell lung tumors. Genomic DNA extracted from bulk tumor tissue served as template. A total of roughly 600 ng was used per sample. In surgery, several biopsies were collected from each primary tumor at widely spaced sites. The study cohort was described as untreated, and its members had newly diagnosed non-small cell lung cancer. They went on to have curative surgery. Amplification of the TCR beta CDR3 was achieved through multiplex PCR with 32 V and 13 J primers. TCRdb re-analysed the multiplex PCR reads in MiXCR, keeping a single row per CDR3 protein. This sample carries 25,000 to 40,000 distinct CDR3 sequences, 28% of them seen once, and the ten largest clones take roughly 4%. Sequencing used lung tumor tissue. These receptors all come from a man aged 35-49 years with non-small cell lung cancer.

This clonotype was observed many times. The gene calls are TRBV11-2 and TRBJ1-6, with TRBD1 as a possible D gene (6 bases). Germline V gene lookup returns CDR1 SGHAT and CDR2 FQNNGV. The CDR3 contains 16 residues. Trimming cost V 5 bases and J 7 bases, with 18 bases left between them. CDR3 nucleotide sequence: TGTGCCAGCAGCGCGTACAGGGTTGCGGGGAATTCACCCCTCCACTTT. As protein: CASSAYRVAGNSPLHF.

Comments on this clonotype: A clone one base away is much larger, so this may be a read error. The rearrangement joins TRBV6-9 to TRBJ2-6; tentative D call: TRBD1 (5 bases). The V end lost 6 bases, the J end lost 3 bases, and 12 bases lay between the germline ends. Germline CDR1 reads MNHGY; CDR2 reads SVAAGI. The CDR3 extends over 15 amino acids. The CDR3 DNA sequence: TGTGCCAGCAGCCCAAAGGGGAATGGGGCCAACGTCCTGACTTTC. It codes for CASSPKGNGANVLTF.

This clonotype showed up many times. The CDR3 reads CATSLRLERNEQYF. The CDR3 DNA is TGTGCCACCAGCCTACGACTCGAACGGAACGAGCAGTACTTC. The V gene is TRBV15, the J gene TRBJ2-7; no clear D. Germline V gene lookup returns CDR1 LNHNV and CDR2 YYDKDF (reference sequence). Trimming stripped 5 bases from V and 5 bases from J, with 16 bases between. The CDR3 loop spans 14 amino acids.

Details on this clonotype: Since a much larger clone is just one base distant, this may be a read error. The conserved final phenylalanine or tryptophan is absent from the CDR3, which likely points to a read error. V and J are TRBV7-2 and TRBJ2-7; no firm D call. The CDR3 is 13 amino acids. Germline V gives CDR1 SGHTA, CDR2 FQGNSA. V lost 0 bases to trimming and J lost 3 bases, with 6 bases between them. The CDR3 nucleotides are TGTGCCAGCAGCTTAGCGCTGGGCTACGAGCAGTACCTC. It codes for CASSLALGYEQYL.

A note on this clonotype: A read error may be the cause here, since a much bigger clone is one base away. The J gene is TRBJ1-1, the V gene TRBV27; weak D call: TRBD1 (5 bases). V was shortened by 10 bases and J by 4 bases, with 13 bases between the two germline ends. From germline, CDR1 is MNHEY and CDR2 SMNVEV (reference sequence). This CDR3 is built from 12 residues. The CDR3 region has the DNA TGTGCCACCCGAGGGGTGAGCACTGAAGCTTTCTTT. This sequence encodes CATRGVSTEAFF.

Remarks on this clonotype: This clone may be a read error of a much larger clone one base away. The chain uses TRBV4-1 and TRBJ2-7; D tentatively fits TRBD1 or TRBD2 (5 bases each). The CDR3 covers 14 residues. CDR1 and CDR2 (germline): MGHRA, YSYEKL. The CDR3 here is CGSSQGTLGYEQYF. Written as DNA, the CDR3 is TGCGGCAGCAGCCAAGGGACCCTAGGCTACGAGCAGTACTTC.

This clonotype was observed a few times. This sequence joins TRBV13 and TRBJ2-2, with TRBD2 identical over 8 bases. CDR3 size: 15 residues. Trimming removed 0 bases from V and 5 bases from J; junction bases left unmatched: 2. Germline V gene lookup returns CDR1 PRHDT and CDR2 FYEKMQ (reference sequence). This chain's CDR3 is CASSLGAGGTGELFF. The CDR3 region has the DNA TGTGCCAGCAGCTTAGGCGCGGGAGGAACCGGGGAGCTGTTTTTT.

This clonotype came up a few times. This CDR3 reads CASSLRLASNQPQHF. In DNA, the CDR3 is TGTGCCAGCAGCCTCAGGTTAGCTAGCAATCAGCCCCAGCATTTT. This chain connects TRBV5-8 to TRBJ1-5, with no clear D. V shed 4 bases and J shed 0 bases, with 11 bases lying between them. The germline V gene encodes CDR1 SGHTS and CDR2 YDEGEE. This CDR3 has 15 residues. Combining the CDR3 with reference TRBV5-8 and TRBJ1-5 gives the whole variable domain EAGVTQSPTHLIKTRGQQATLRCSPISGHTSVYWYQQALGLGLQFLLWYDEGEERNRGNFPPRFSGRQFPNYSSELNVNALELEDSALYLCASSLRLASNQPQHFGDGTRLSIL.

The chain has TRBV7-9 and TRBJ1-2, with D perhaps matching TRBD1 (5 bases). V lost 4 bases and J lost 6, with 9 bases in between. The CDR3 contains 12 residues. Germline CDR1 SEHNR, CDR2 FQNEAQ (reference sequence). DNA of the CDR3: TGTGCCAGCAGCTCCGCAGGGAATGGCTACACCTTC. Encoded protein: CASSSAGNGYTF.

This clonotype was seen ten or more times. The chain joins TRBV10-3 to TRBJ2-3; 8 bases are shared with TRBD2. The germline gives CDR1 ENHRY, CDR2 SYGVKD. V lost 6 bases, J lost 2 bases, and 4 bases stayed unmatched. CDR3 length: 14 residues. The CDR3 sequence is CAISSSGYTDTQYF. The CDR3 nucleotides read TGTGCCATCAGCTCTAGCGGGTACACAGATACGCAGTATTTT.

This clonotype was observed a few times. The chain combines TRBV6-1 with TRBJ2-2; no clear D gene. The CDR3 contains 12 residues. In germline, CDR1 is MNHNS, CDR2 SASEGT. V was shortened by 5 bases and J by 4 bases, with 5 bases between the two germline ends. In nucleotides, the CDR3 is TGTGCCAGCAGTTCATCCACCGGGGAGCTGTTTTTT. This translates into CASSSSTGELFF.

This clonotype has at least ten counts. This chain uses TRBV30 with TRBJ2-7; no definite D call. The CDR3 loop spans 12 amino acids. Germline V gene data show CDR1 as GTSNPN and CDR2 as SVGIG (reference sequence). V was trimmed by 3 bases and J by 6 bases, leaving 12 bases between them. CDR3 DNA: TGTGCCTGGAGCCAAAACGTAGGCGAGCAGTACTTC. Translation gives CAWSQNVGEQYF.

This clonotype appeared many times. V and J are TRBV4-3 and TRBJ2-7; D is ambiguous. The CDR3 extends over 14 amino acids. Germline V gives CDR1 LGHNA, CDR2 YSLEER. V gave up 4 bases and J gave up 1 base, with 11 bases separating them. In nucleotides, the CDR3 is TGCGCCAGCAGCCCGACTCCTAAATCCTACGAGCAGTACTTC. It encodes CASSPTPKSYEQYF.

As to this clonotype: With a much larger clone just one base away, this may be a read error. J is TRBJ2-1 and V is TRBV9; 14 bases are a match to TRBD2. J lost 7 bases, V lost 0 bases, and 6 bases had no gene match. Germline CDR1 is SGDLS and CDR2 is YYNGEE. This CDR3 contains 17 residues. The chain's CDR3 is CASSVGLAGGVQNEQFF. The CDR3 nucleotides read TGTGCCAGCAGCGTAGGACTAGCGGGGGGGGTGCAAAATGAGCAGTTCTTC.

This clonotype has a handful of counts. The chain links TRBV19 to TRBJ2-3; no clear D. V was shortened by 4 bases and J by 1 base, with 6 bases between the two germline ends. The germline CDR1 and CDR2 sequences are LNHDA and SQIVND (reference sequence). This CDR3 has 13 amino acids. The DNA of the CDR3 is TGTGCCAGTAGTAACAGACGCACAGATACGCAGTATTTT. Protein: CASSNRRTDTQYF.

The chain employs TRBV9 and TRBJ2-2; 9 nucleotides line up with TRBD1. The CDR3 sequence is 15 residues long. Per the germline V gene, CDR1 is SGDLS and CDR2 is YYNGEE. V shed 2 bases, J shed 7 bases, and the junction held 6 bases outside the gene matches. This CDR3 reads CASSVTGGSGGELFF. The DNA for the CDR3 is TGTGCCAGCAGCGTCACAGGGGGCTCGGGCGGGGAGCTGTTTTTT.

About this clonotype: This may arise from a read error, as a much more abundant clone is one base away. The genes are TRBV6-1 and TRBJ2-7; 8 bases align to TRBD2. This CDR3 has 14 residues. The ends lost 10 bases at V and 3 bases at J; junction bases unmatched: 11. CDR1 is MNHNS, CDR2 SASEGT, per germline. The CDR3 bases are TGTGCCACCAACCCAGCGGGAGTCTTCTACGAGCAGTACTTC. It codes for CATNPAGVFYEQYF.

This clonotype was picked up one time. A much larger clone lies a single base off, so this may be a read error. This chain connects TRBV12-3 or TRBV12-4 to TRBJ2-4; no clear D. This CDR3 spans 15 amino acids. The CDR3 spells CASSLGSSAKNIHYF. The DNA of the CDR3 is TGTGCCAGCAGTTTGGGGTCCTCAGCCAAAAACATTCACTACTTC.